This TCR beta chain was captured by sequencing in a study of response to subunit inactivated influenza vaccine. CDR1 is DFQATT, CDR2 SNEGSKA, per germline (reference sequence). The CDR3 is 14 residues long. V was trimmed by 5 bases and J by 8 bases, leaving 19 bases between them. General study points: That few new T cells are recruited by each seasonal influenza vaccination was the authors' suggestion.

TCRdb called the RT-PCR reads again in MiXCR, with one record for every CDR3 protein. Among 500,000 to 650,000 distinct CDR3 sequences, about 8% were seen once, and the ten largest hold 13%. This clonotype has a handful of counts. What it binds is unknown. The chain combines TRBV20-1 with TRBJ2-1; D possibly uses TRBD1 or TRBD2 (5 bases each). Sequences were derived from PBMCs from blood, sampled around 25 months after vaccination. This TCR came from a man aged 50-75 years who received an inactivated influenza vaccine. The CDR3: CSAPGTSFMDEQFF. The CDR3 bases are TGCAGTGCTCCCGGGACGTCCTTTATGGATGAGCAGTTCTTC.